One and the same sample provided the 23 T cell receptor beta chains below, sequenced in a study of T cell changes during pregnancy in multiple sclerosis. The repertoire was sequenced with immunoSEQ multiplex PCR; TCRdb's copy has only in-frame clones and lacks some. The table has roughly 43,000 clones, 90% to 95% seen once. The sequences come from CD4+ T cells from peripheral blood mononuclear cells, collected in the third trimester of pregnancy. All receptors derive from a female donor with multiple sclerosis, enrolled in a pregnancy study.

In its sample, this clone was seen once. The chain has TRBV19 and TRBJ2-3; the match to TRBD1 covers 11 bases. Germline-derived CDR1 and CDR2 are LNHDA and SQIVND (reference sequence). The CDR3 spans 16 residues. V was pared by 4 bases and J by 4 bases, with 7 bases of the junction left unmatched. Here the CDR3 reads CASSSPGQGGADTQYF. The CDR3 DNA reads TGTGCCAGTAGTAGTCCGGGACAGGGGGGCGCAGATACGCAGTATTTT.

J is TRBJ2-7 and V is TRBV5-1; D gene ambiguous. This CDR3 region has 15 residues. Between the trimmed V and J ends, which lost 6 bases and 0 bases, there was a span of 16 bases. The V gene's germline CDR1 is SGHRS and CDR2 YFSETQ. DNA for the CDR3: TGCGCCAGCAACTACGAGAGGCTGAACTCCTACGAGCAGTACTTC. It encodes CASNYERLNSYEQYF.

The V gene is TRBV7-2, the J gene TRBJ2-7; 9 bases map to TRBD2. J was trimmed by 3 bases and V by 4 bases; bases with no gene match: 7. Germline CDR1 is SGHTA and CDR2 is FQGNSA. The CDR3 has 15 residues. For the CDR3, the DNA is TGTGCCAGCAGCTCAGTTAGCGGGAGTCTCTACGAGCAGTACTTC. This translates into CASSSVSGSLYEQYF.

The chain links TRBV19 to TRBJ1-5; D perhaps matches TRBD1 (5 bases). V was pared by 5 bases and J by 2 bases, with 13 bases between. CDR3 length: 15 amino acids. Germline loops: CDR1 LNHDA, CDR2 SQIVND (reference sequence). This CDR3 reads CASSVGGGRNQPQHF. The CDR3 nucleotides are TGTGCCAGTAGTGTCGGGGGAGGTCGCAATCAGCCCCAGCATTTT.

The gene calls are TRBV30 and TRBJ1-2, with TRBD1 matching over 7 bases. Germline CDR1 GTSNPN, CDR2 SVGIG (reference sequence). After removal of 7 bases from V and 8 bases from J, the junction contained 4 bases not matched to a gene. This CDR3 is 10 amino acids long. The CDR3 nucleotides are TGTGCCTCAACAGGGGTGGGCTACACCTTC. The encoded protein is CASTGVGYTF.

The J gene is TRBJ1-5, the V gene TRBV10-3, with 9 bases aligning to TRBD1. Germline CDR1 and CDR2: ENHRY and SYGVKD. This CDR3 region has 15 residues. The V segment lost 5 bases and the J segment 5 bases; nucleotides outside the gene matches: 7. The CDR3 protein is CAISSDRGFYQPQHF. DNA of the CDR3: TGTGCCATCAGTTCGGACAGGGGATTTTATCAGCCCCAGCATTTT.

The CDR3 sequence: CASSRGIGYTF. DNA of the CDR3: TGTGCCAGCTCCCGAGGAATAGGCTACACCTTC. The chain uses TRBV25-1 and TRBJ1-2; D ambiguous. This CDR3 has 11 residues. Trimming took off 8 bases at V and 8 bases at J, with 12 bases between the two ends. Germline V gene lookup returns CDR1 MGHDK and CDR2 SYGVNS.

The J gene is TRBJ2-5, the V gene TRBV12-2; TRBD1, the D gene given by the table, was not confirmed from the DNA. TRBV12-2 is deemed a pseudogene. The CDR3 covers 15 residues. The CDR3 is CASREGTEGQETQYF. The CDR3 DNA is TGTGCAAGTCGCGAGGGGACAGAGGGCCAAGAGACCCAGTACTTC.

Points on this clone: One end of the junction does not line up with germline, which may come from a read error. The rearrangement uses TRBV20-1 and TRBJ1-3; D gene uncertain. This CDR3 comprises 11 residues. In germline, CDR1 is DFQATT, CDR2 SNEGSKA (reference sequence). Written as DNA, the CDR3 is TGCAGTGCTGGGGAGACCGACCTGAACTACTTT. As protein: CSAGETDLNYF.

The genes are TRBV6-1 and TRBJ1-2, with no clear D. The CDR3 has 13 amino acids. The V gene lost 1 base and the J gene lost 9 bases, with 12 bases spanning the gap. Looked up from germline, CDR1 is MNHNS and CDR2 is SASEGT. CDR3 amino acids: CASSEVGRKSYTF. CDR3 DNA: TGTGCCAGCAGTGAAGTCGGCAGGAAGAGCTACACCTTC.

V is TRBV2 and J is TRBJ2-7; no definite D call. From germline, CDR1 is SNHLY and CDR2 FYNNEI. V was trimmed by 5 bases and J by 4 bases, leaving 6 bases between them. The CDR3 sequence is 11 residues long. CDR3 sequence reads: CASSTTYEQYF. The CDR3 DNA reads as TGTGCCAGCAGTACCACATACGAGCAGTACTTC. The whole variable domain, remainder taken from reference TRBV2 and TRBJ2-7, is EPEVTQTPSHQVTQMGQEVILRCVPISNHLYFYWYRQILGQKVEFLVSFYNNEISEKSEIFDDQFSVERPDGSNFTLKIRSTKLEDSAMYFCASSTTYEQYFGPGTRLTVT.

The rearrangement uses TRBV2 and TRBJ1-5, with TRBD1 identical over 10 bases. Unmatched junction bases numbered 5, after V lost 2 bases and J lost 7 bases. Germline V gene lookup returns CDR1 SNHLY and CDR2 FYNNEI. The CDR3 sequence is 15 residues long. The CDR3 region is CASSERGQGRQPQHF. Written as DNA, the CDR3 is TGTGCCAGCAGTGAACGGGGACAGGGGAGACAGCCCCAGCATTTT.

V and J are TRBV7-2 and TRBJ2-7; TRBD2 matches 7 bases. This CDR3 comprises 15 residues. The V segment lost 5 bases and the J segment 2 bases; nucleotides outside the gene matches: 9. CDR1 is SGHTA and CDR2 is FQGNSA in the germline V gene. CDR3 sequence reads: CASSPGLGETYEQYF. Written as DNA, the CDR3 is TGTGCCAGCAGCCCCGGACTAGGGGAAACCTACGAGCAGTACTTC.

V gene TRBV7-2 combines with J gene TRBJ1-6, with D maybe TRBD1 (5 bases). This CDR3 is built from 17 residues. The V gene's germline CDR1 is SGHTA and CDR2 FQGNSA. The germline V and J ends were trimmed by 2 bases and 0 bases, with 11 bases remaining between them. The CDR3 here is CASSLYDSSSYNSPLHF. CDR3 DNA sequence: TGTGCCAGCAGCTTATACGACAGCAGCTCCTATAATTCACCCCTCCACTTT.

The chain recombines TRBV10-3 with TRBJ1-3; 7 bases fit TRBD1. V shed 3 bases, J shed 7 bases, and the junction held 9 bases outside the gene matches. The germline CDR1 and CDR2 sequences are ENHRY and SYGVKD. The CDR3 sequence is 15 residues long. The CDR3 protein is CAISDPTGAPNTIYF. For the CDR3, the DNA is TGTGCCATCAGTGACCCTACAGGGGCCCCTAACACCATATATTTT.

The chain links TRBV7-2 to TRBJ1-2; TRBD1 is a possible D gene (6 bases). The CDR3 consists of 14 residues. From germline, CDR1 is SGHTA and CDR2 FQGNSA. V was pared by 5 bases and J by 0 bases, with 10 bases between. CDR3: CASSRGGSNYGYTF. The CDR3 nucleotides read TGTGCCAGCAGCCGCGGGGGCTCTAACTATGGCTACACCTTC. The full variable domain, completed using reference TRBV7-2 and TRBJ1-2, is GAGVSQSPSNKVTEKGKDVELRCDPISGHTALYWYRQSLGQGLEFLIYFQGNSAPDKSGLPSDRFSAERTGGSVSTLTIQRTQQEDSAVYLCASSRGGSNYGYTFGSGTRLTVV.

The chain couples TRBV7-8 to TRBJ2-6, with 7 bases that match TRBD2. Germline values: CDR1 SGHVS, CDR2 FQNEAQ. With V trimmed by 6 bases and J by 0 bases, 11 bases remained unmatched. The CDR3 covers 18 residues. The DNA of the CDR3 is TGTGCCAGCAGTCCTTTAGCGGGTCCCTCCTCTGGGGCCAACGTCCTGACTTTC. It translates to CASSPLAGPSSGANVLTF.

The rearrangement joins TRBV9 to TRBJ2-4, with D possibly being TRBD2 (6 bases). Per germline, CDR1 SGDLS and CDR2 YYNGEE. The CDR3 consists of 15 residues. Trimming left V 1 base short and J 5 bases short, with 13 bases between. Here the CDR3 reads CASSVTGAEENIQYF. Here the CDR3 DNA reads TGTGCCAGCAGCGTAACGGGAGCGGAGGAAAACATTCAGTACTTC.

The chain recombines TRBV6-5 with TRBJ2-1, with D perhaps matching TRBD2 (5 bases). Germline CDR1 reads MNHEY; CDR2 reads SVGAGI. This CDR3 has 16 residues. Trimming cost V 3 bases and J 1 base, with 13 bases left between them. The CDR3 loop is CASSYKRRTSYNEQFF. Here the CDR3 DNA reads TGTGCCAGCAGTTATAAGCGGCGGACTTCCTACAATGAGCAGTTCTTC.

The chain has TRBV7-8 and TRBJ2-2; TRBD1 matches at 10 bases. J lost 6 bases, V lost 2 bases, and 3 bases had no gene match. Germline lookup yields CDR1 SGHVS and CDR2 FQNEAQ. The CDR3 runs 15 residues. This CDR3 reads CASSLPGQGAGELFF. In DNA form, the CDR3 reads TGTGCCAGCAGCTTACCTGGACAGGGGGCCGGGGAGCTGTTTTTT.

The gene calls are TRBV20-1 and TRBJ1-1; D gene uncertain. Germline values: CDR1 DFQATT, CDR2 SNEGSKA (reference sequence). This CDR3 spans 11 amino acids. V lost 5 bases and J lost 1, with 5 bases in between. The CDR3 nucleotides are TGCAGTGCTGCGGGGAACACTGAAGCTTTCTTT. It codes for CSAAGNTEAFF.

This clone was counted once. The V and J genes are TRBV6-1 and TRBJ1-4, with TRBD1 matching over 7 bases. Losses at the gene ends were 2 bases for V and 6 bases for J; bases not matched to a gene: 9. Germline V gives CDR1 MNHNS, CDR2 SASEGT. CDR3 length equals 16 residues. For the CDR3, the DNA is TGTGCCAGCAGTGAAAACGCGGGACAGCCTTATGAAAAACTGTTTTTT. Its protein product is CASSENAGQPYEKLFF.

This sequence joins TRBV28 and TRBJ1-5, with D hard to call. V was clipped by 6 bases and J by 0 bases, with 6 bases between them. The CDR3 extends over 13 amino acids. Germline assignment: CDR1 MDHEN and CDR2 SYDVKM. The CDR3, as DNA: TGTGCCAGCAGCGAACTTAGCAATCAGCCCCAGCATTTT. Encoded protein: CASSELSNQPQHF.